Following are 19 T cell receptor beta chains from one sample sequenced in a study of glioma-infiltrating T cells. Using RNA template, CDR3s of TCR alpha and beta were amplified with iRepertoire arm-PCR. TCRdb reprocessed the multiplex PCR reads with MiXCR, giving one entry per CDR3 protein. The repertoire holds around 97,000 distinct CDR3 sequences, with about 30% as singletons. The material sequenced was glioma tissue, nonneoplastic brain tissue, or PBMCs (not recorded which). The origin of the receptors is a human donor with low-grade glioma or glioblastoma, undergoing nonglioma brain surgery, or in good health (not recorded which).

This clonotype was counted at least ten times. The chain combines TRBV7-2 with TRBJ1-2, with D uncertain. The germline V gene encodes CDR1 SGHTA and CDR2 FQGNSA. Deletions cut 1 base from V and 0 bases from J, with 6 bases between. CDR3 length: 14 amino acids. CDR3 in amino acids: CASSLGTSNYGYTF. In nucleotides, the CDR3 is TGTGCCAGCAGCTTAGGGACCTCTAACTATGGCTACACCTTC.

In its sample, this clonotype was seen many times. The CDR3 nucleotides read TGTGCCAGCAGCTTACGGCCAGGGATCATGAACACTGAAGCTTTCTTT. Amino acids: CASSLRPGIMNTEAFF. The rearrangement links TRBV7-9 to TRBJ1-1, with a possible D match to TRBD1 (5 bases). This CDR3 has 16 amino acids. The V end lost 2 bases, the J end lost 0 bases, and 13 bases lay between the germline ends. Germline values: CDR1 SEHNR, CDR2 FQNEAQ (reference sequence).

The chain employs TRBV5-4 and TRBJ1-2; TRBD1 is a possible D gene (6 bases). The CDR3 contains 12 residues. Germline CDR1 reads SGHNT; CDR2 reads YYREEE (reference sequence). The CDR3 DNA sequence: TGTGCGATATCTCGGGACACTTTACACTACACCTTC. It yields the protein CAISRDTLHYTF.

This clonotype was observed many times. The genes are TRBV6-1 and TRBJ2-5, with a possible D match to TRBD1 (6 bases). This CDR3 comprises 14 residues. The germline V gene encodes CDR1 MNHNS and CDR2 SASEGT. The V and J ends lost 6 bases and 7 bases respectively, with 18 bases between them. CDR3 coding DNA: TGTGCCAGCAGCTCCGGGACATTCCATTCGACCCAGTACTTC. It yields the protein CASSSGTFHSTQYF.

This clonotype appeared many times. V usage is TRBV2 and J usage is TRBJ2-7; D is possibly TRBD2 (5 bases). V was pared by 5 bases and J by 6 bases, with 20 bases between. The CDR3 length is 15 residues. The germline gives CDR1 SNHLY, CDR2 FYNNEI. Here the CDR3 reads CASSLPGSSLSEQYF. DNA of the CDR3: TGTGCCAGCAGTTTACCGGGATCCAGCTTATCCGAGCAGTACTTC.

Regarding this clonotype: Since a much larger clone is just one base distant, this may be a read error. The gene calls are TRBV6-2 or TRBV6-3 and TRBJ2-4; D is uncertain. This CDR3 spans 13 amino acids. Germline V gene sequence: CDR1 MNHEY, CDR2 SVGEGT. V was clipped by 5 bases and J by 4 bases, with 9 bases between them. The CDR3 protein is CASSPWEKNIQYF. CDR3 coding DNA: TGTGCCAGCAGTCCCTGGGAAAAAAACATTCAGTACTTC.

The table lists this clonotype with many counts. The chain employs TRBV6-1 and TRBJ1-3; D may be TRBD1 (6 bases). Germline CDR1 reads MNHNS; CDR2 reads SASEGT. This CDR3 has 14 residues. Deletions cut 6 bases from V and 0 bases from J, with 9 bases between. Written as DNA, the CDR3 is TGTGCCAGCAGAACAGGGTCCTCTGGAAACACCATATATTTT. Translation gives CASRTGSSGNTIYF.

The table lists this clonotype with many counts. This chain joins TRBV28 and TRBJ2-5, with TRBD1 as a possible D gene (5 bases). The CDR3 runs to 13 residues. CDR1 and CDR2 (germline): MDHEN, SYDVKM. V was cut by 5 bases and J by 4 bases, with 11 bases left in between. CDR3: CASSPPGLETQYF. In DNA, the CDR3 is TGTGCCAGCAGTCCCCCAGGGCTAGAGACCCAGTACTTC.

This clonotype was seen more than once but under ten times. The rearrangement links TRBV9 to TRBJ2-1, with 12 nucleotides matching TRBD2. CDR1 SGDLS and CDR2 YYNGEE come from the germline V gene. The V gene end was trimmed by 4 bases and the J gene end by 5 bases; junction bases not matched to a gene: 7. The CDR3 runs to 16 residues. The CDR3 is CASSLRLAGVDNEQFF. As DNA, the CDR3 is TGTGCCAGCAGCCTTAGACTAGCGGGGGTAGACAATGAGCAGTTCTTC.

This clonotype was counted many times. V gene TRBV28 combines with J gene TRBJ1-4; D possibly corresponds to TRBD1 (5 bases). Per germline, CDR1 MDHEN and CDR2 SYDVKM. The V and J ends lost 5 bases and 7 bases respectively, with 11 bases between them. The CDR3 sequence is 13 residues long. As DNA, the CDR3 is TGTGCCAGCAGTGGGCAGGGTACTGAAAAACTGTTTTTT. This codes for CASSGQGTEKLFF.

CDR3 nucleotide sequence: TGTGCCAGCAGCCCGAGTTGGGGCACCTACGAGCAGTACTTC. Protein: CASSPSWGTYEQYF. This rearrangement joins TRBV3-1 to TRBJ2-7, with D perhaps matching TRBD1 (5 bases). CDR3 length: 14 amino acids. Germline V lookup: CDR1 LGHDT, CDR2 YNNKEL (reference sequence). The germline V and J ends were trimmed by 4 bases and 2 bases, with 12 bases remaining between them.

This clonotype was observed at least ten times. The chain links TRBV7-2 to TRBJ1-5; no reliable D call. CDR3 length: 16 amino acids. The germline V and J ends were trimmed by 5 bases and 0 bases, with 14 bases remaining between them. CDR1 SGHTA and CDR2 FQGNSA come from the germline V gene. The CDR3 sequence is CASSINGPFSNQPQHF. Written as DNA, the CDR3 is TGTGCCAGCAGCATAAATGGCCCGTTTAGCAATCAGCCCCAGCATTTT.

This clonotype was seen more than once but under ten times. The CDR3 DNA sequence: TGCGCCAGCAGCCAACGGGGGACGTCTGGAAACACCATATATTTT. Translated, it gives CASSQRGTSGNTIYF. This rearrangement joins TRBV4-3 to TRBJ1-3; D is perhaps TRBD1 (5 bases). The length of the CDR3 is 15 residues. V gave up 2 bases and J gave up 1 base, with 9 bases separating them. CDR1 is LGHNA, CDR2 YSLEER, per germline.

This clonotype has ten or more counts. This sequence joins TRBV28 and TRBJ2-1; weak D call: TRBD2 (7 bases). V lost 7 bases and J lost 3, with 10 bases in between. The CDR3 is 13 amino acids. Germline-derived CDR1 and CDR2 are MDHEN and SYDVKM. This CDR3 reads CASKGGHYNEQFF. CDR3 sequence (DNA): TGTGCCAGCAAGGGGGGGCACTACAATGAGCAGTTCTTC.

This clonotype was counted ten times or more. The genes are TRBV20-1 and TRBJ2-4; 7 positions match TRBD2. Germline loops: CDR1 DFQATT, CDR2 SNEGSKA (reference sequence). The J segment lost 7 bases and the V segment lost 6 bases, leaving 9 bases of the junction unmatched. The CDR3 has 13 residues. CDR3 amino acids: CSAPRDGGNIQYF. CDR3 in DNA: TGCAGTGCACCGCGGGACGGGGGGAACATTCAGTACTTC.

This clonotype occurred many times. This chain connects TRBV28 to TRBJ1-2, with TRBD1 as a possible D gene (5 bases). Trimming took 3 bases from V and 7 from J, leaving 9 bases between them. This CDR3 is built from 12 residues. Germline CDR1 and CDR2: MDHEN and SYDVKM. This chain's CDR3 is CASSFRGFGYTF. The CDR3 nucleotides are TGTGCCAGCAGTTTCCGGGGGTTTGGCTACACCTTC.

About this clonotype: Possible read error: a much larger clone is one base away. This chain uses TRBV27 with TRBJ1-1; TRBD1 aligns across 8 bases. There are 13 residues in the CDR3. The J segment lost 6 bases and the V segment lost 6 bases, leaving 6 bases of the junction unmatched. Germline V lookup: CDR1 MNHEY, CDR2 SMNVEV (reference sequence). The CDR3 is CASRIGQGAEAFF. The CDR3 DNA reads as TGTGCCAGCAGGATAGGACAGGGCGCTGAAGCTTTCTTT.

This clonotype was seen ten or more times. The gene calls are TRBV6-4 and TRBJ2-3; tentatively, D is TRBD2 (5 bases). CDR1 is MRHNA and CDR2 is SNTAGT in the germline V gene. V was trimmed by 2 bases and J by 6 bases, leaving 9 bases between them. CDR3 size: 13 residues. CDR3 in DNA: TGTGCCAGCAGTGACGCTTCGGGGGATACGCAGTATTTT. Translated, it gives CASSDASGDTQYF.

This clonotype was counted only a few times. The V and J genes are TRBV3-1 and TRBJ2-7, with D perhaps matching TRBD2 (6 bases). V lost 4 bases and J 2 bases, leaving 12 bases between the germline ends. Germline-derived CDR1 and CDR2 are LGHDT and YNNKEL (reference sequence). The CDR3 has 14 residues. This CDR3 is CASSPDYRPYEQYF. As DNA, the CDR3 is TGTGCCAGCAGCCCGGACTACCGTCCCTACGAGCAGTACTTC.